Listed below are T cell receptor beta chains from one sample, sequenced in a study of blood T cells in healthy people across ages. TCRdb used MiXCR to reprocess the 5' RACE reads, holding one entry per CDR3 protein. The data contain 1.5 million to 2 million distinct CDR3 sequences, about 50% of them singletons. The sequenced sample consisted of blood. These receptors were obtained from a woman aged 40 to 55 in good health. The CDR3 runs from the conserved cysteine through the conserved F or W.

>TRBJ2-5|TRBV28
CASSPTVAGANQETQYF
>TRBJ2-3|TRBV25-1
CASSEYGTARTDTQYF
>TRBJ2-5|TRBV10-3
CAISGHIQETQYF
>TRBJ2-7|TRBV6-1
CASSETRGLSSYEQYF
>TRBJ2-7|TRBV6-5
CASSSHQSSSYEQYF
>TRBJ2-1|TRBV20-1
CSASKSGDNEQFF
>TRBJ2-3|TRBV20-1
CSAKVSSSTDTQYF
>TRBJ1-5|TRBV2
CASSPGRAGPGNQPQHF
>TRBJ2-7|TRBV6-2/TRBV6-3
CASSYPTGNTYEQYF
>TRBJ2-5|TRBV11-2
CASRPASGGGTQYF
>TRBJ2-7|TRBV24-1
CATGGQNSEQYF
>TRBJ2-3|TRBV13
CASSPGLGQSYTDTQYF
>TRBJ2-1|TRBV6-1
CASSGQGSSIRNEQFF
>TRBJ2-1|TRBV20-1
CSARSLGEQFF
>TRBJ2-1|TRBV7-2
CASSLRRSGGFNEQFF
>TRBJ1-1|TRBV7-9
CASSLVGSTEAFF
>TRBJ2-3|TRBV27
CASRQEGLTDTQYF
>TRBJ1-1|TRBV7-2
CASSSTVNTEAFF
>TRBJ2-2|TRBV3-1
CASSQVRSGELFF
>TRBJ2-1|TRBV5-6
CASSLGSTREQFF
>TRBJ2-1|TRBV28
CASKSPHREQFF
>TRBJ2-5|TRBV7-9
CASSLIRRGETQYF
>TRBJ1-2|TRBV10-3
CAISGVGLSDGYTF
>TRBJ2-1|TRBV20-1
CSARLPRTGGLNEQFF
>TRBJ2-5|TRBV10-3
CAISGTLGQDKGETQYF
>TRBJ2-5|TRBV6-5
CASSPSRTETQYF
>TRBJ1-5|TRBV4-2
CASSQDSGRVLTHF
>NA|TRBV20-1
CSASSTSGGETQYF
>TRBJ2-1|TRBV27
CASSPTVSYNEQFF
>TRBJ2-5|TRBV20-1
CSARPQPSQETQYF
>TRBJ1-5|TRBV7-9
CASSSFKGPSNQPQHF
>TRBJ2-1|TRBV4-3
CVSSQEDVEDEQFF
>TRBJ1-2|TRBV2
CASSGGAGYGYTF
>TRBJ2-1|TRBV29-1
CSVAGLGSGEQFF
>TRBJ1-2|TRBV5-1
CASAPSNGAGGYTF
>NA|TRBV12-3/TRBV12-4
CASSARGRGEQYF
>TRBJ2-5|TRBV2
CASIAGTGTQETQYF
>TRBJ2-7|TRBV2
CASSEPGGKLYEQYF
>TRBJ1-4|TRBV4-2
CASSQARLTNEKLFF
>TRBJ1-1|TRBV9
CASSVAEVTEAFF
>TRBJ2-7|TRBV20-1
CSARMSWSVEQYF
>TRBJ2-5|TRBV12-3/TRBV12-4
CATSRVPGGETQYF
>TRBJ2-5|TRBV7-2
CASSPLSWGQKRETQYF
>TRBJ1-2|TRBV6-2/TRBV6-3
CASSYSLGVGYTF
>TRBJ2-7|TRBV3-1
CASAASGGGEQYF
>TRBJ2-3|TRBV12-3/TRBV12-4
CASSMGPDTQYF
>TRBJ2-5|TRBV7-2
CASSLRLAGGRQETQYF
>TRBJ1-6|TRBV20-1
CSAIQATGGVSPLHF
>TRBJ2-7|TRBV7-2
CASSSTGVDEQYF
>TRBJ1-5|TRBV9
CASSVEGAGQPQHF
>TRBJ2-3|TRBV29-1
CSVEDLPFGTDTDTQYF
>TRBJ1-1|TRBV27
CASSLSAGRMNTEAFF
>TRBJ1-4|TRBV29-1
CSARGVEEKLFF
>TRBJ2-3|TRBV2
CASSEATADAYF
>TRBJ2-1|TRBV5-1
CASSLSLGYNEQFF